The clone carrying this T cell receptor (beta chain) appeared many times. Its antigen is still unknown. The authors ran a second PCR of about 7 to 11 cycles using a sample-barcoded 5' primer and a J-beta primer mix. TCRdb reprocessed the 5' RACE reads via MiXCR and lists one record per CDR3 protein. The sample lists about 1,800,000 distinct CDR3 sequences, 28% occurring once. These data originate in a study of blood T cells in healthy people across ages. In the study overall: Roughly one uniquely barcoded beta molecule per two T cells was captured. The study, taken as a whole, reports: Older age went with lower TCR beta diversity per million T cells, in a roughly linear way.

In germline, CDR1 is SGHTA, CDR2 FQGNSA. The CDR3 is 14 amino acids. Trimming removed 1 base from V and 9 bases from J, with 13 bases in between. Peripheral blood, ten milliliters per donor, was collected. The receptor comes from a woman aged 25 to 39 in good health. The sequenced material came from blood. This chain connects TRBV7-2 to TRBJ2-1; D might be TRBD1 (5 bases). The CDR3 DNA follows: TGTGCCAGCAGCTTAGTCCCCGCGCAGGGTGAGCAGTTCTTC. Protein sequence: CASSLVPAQGEQFF. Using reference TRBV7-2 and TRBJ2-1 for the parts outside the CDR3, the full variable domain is GAGVSQSPSNKVTEKGKDVELRCDPISGHTALYWYRQSLGQGLEFLIYFQGNSAPDKSGLPSDRFSAERTGGSVSTLTIQRTQQEDSAVYLCASSLVPAQGEQFFGPGTRLTVL.